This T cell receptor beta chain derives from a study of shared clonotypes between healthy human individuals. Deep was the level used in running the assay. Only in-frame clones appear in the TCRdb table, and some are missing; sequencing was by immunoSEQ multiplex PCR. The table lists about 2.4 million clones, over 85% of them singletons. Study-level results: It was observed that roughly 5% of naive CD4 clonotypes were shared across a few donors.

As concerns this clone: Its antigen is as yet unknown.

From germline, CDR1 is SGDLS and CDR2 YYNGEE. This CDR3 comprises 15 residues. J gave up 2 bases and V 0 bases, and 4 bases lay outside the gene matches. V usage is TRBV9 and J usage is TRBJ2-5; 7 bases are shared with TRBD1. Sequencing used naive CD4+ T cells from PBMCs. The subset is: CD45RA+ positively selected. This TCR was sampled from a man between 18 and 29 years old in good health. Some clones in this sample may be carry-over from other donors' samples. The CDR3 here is CASSVARTGQETQYF. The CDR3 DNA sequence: TGTGCCAGCAGCGTAGCTCGGACAGGTCAAGAGACCCAGTACTTC.